This T cell receptor (beta chain) was retrieved from a study of monozygotic twins with inflammatory bowel disease. Study observations and caveats: Immunosuppressive treatment differences may have increased patient repertoire variability. TCRbeta diversity (inverse Simpson) was lower in IBD patients than in healthy co-twins.

This CDR3 spans 16 amino acids. No DNA is given; TCRdb re-called the 5' RACE reads and lists each CDR3 protein once. This sample's table has fewer than 350,000 distinct CDR3 sequences. About this clonotype itself: The antigen remains undetermined.

Blood samples measuring around 2.4 ml were taken per donor. The clonotype comes from a human donor with ulcerative colitis or Crohn's disease, or a healthy co-twin of an affected twin (not recorded which). The sample was blood. This sequence joins TRBV21-1 and TRBJ1-3; TCRdb gives TRBD1 as the D gene, but with no DNA this cannot be confirmed. TRBV21-1 is shown as a pseudogene. This chain's CDR3 is CASSKGTGSSGNTIYF.